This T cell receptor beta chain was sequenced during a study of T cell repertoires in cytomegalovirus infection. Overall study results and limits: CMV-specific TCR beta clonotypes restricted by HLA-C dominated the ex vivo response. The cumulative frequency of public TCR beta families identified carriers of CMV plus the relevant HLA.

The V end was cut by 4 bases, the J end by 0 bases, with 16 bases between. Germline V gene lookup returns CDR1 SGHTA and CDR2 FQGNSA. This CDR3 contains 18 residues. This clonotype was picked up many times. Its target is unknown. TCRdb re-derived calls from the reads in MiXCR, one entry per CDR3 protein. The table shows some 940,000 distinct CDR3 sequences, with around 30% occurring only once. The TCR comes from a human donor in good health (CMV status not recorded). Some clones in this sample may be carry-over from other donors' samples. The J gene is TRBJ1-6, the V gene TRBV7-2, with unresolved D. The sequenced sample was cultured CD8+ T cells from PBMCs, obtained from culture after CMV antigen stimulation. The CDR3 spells CASSSKLGLVSYNSPLHF. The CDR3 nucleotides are TGTGCCAGCAGCTCCAAACTGGGTTTAGTCTCCTATAATTCACCCCTCCACTTT.